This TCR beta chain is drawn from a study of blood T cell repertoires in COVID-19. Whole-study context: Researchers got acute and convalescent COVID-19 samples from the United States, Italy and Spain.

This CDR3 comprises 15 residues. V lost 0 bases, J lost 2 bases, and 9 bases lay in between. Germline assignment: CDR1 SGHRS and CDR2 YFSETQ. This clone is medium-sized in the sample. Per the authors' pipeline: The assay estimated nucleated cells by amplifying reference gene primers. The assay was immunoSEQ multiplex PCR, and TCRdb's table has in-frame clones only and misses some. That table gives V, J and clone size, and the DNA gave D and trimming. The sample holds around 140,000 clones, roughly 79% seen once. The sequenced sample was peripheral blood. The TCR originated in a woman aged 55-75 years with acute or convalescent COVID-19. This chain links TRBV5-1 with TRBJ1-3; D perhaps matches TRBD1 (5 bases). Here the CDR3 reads CASSLDDSPGNTIYF. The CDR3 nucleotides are TGCGCCAGCAGCTTGGATGACAGCCCTGGAAACACCATATATTTT.